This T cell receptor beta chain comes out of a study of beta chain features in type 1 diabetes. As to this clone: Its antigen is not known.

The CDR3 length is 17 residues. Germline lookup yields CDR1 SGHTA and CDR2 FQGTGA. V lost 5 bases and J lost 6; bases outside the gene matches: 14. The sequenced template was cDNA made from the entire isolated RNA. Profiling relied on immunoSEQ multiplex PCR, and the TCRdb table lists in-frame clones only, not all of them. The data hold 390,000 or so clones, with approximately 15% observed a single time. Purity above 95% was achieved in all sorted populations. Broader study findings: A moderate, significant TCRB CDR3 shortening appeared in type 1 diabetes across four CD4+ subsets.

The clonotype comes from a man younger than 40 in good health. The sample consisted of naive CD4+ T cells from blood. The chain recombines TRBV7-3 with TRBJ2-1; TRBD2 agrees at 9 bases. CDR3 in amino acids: CASSTTILAGKSNEQFF. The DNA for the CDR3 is TGTGCCAGCAGCACCACCATTCTAGCGGGAAAAAGCAATGAGCAGTTCTTC.